The 10 T cell receptor beta chains in this list originate from one sample, sequenced in a study of T cell responses to AZD1222 COVID-19 vaccine. Here immunoSEQ multiplex PCR was the method, and the copy in TCRdb shows in-frame clones only, minus some. The sample contains roughly 130,000 clones, 90% to 95% of which appear only once. The sample was peripheral blood, taken on day 0 of AZD1222 vaccination. The receptors here all came from an adult in good health.

V is TRBV4-2 and J is TRBJ1-6, with 8 bases fitting TRBD1. The trim removed 0 bases at V and 7 bases at J, leaving 2 bases unmatched. Germline V CDR1 and CDR2: LGHNA, YNFKEQ. The CDR3 has 15 amino acids. CDR3 DNA sequence: TGTGCCAGCAGCCAAGAACGGACAGGGAATTCACCCCTCCACTTT. Its protein product is CASSQERTGNSPLHF.

This chain uses TRBV5-6 with TRBJ1-2; D unresolved. CDR3 size: 12 residues. Between the trimmed V and J ends, which lost 1 base and 5 bases, there was a span of 6 bases. The germline V gene has CDR1 SGHDT and CDR2 YYEEEE. Here the CDR3 DNA reads TGTGCCAGCAGCTTGACCGATTATGGCTACACCTTC. It encodes CASSLTDYGYTF.

This rearrangement joins TRBV7-9 to TRBJ1-1, with a weak D call TRBD1 (5 bases). From germline, CDR1 is SEHNR and CDR2 FQNEAQ (reference sequence). The CDR3 consists of 13 residues. With 3 bases removed from V and 7 bases from J, the gap between germline ends came to 12 bases. The CDR3 nucleotides read TGTGCCAGCAGCTTTTCAGGGTCGGGTGAAGCTTTCTTT. Amino acid sequence: CASSFSGSGEAFF.

This chain links TRBV7-2 with TRBJ2-3; D uncertain. Trimming took 1 base from V and 5 from J, leaving 16 bases between them. Germline assignment: CDR1 SGHTA and CDR2 FQGNSA. The CDR3 sequence is 16 residues long. The CDR3 nucleotides read TGTGCCAGCAGCTTAGTCCCTCGATCCCGGGTAGATACGCAGTATTTT. Protein product: CASSLVPRSRVDTQYF.

J is TRBJ2-7 and V is TRBV30, with D possibly TRBD1 on 5 matching bases. From germline, CDR1 is GTSNPN and CDR2 SVGIG (reference sequence). V dropped 0 bases and J dropped 3 bases, with 9 bases sitting between them. The CDR3 sequence is 13 residues long. The CDR3 spells CAWSVRQGYEQYF. Written as DNA, the CDR3 is TGTGCCTGGAGTGTACGCCAGGGCTACGAGCAGTACTTC.

V and J are TRBV24-1 and TRBJ1-5, with 7 bases fitting TRBD1. Germline V gives CDR1 KGHDR, CDR2 SFDVKD. With V trimmed by 9 bases and J by 11 bases, 12 bases remained unmatched. CDR3 size: 13 residues. CDR3 bases: TGTGCCACCGTACCGGGACAGTTTAAAGCCCAGCATTTT. Translating gives CATVPGQFKAQHF.

CDR3 sequence reads: CASSELLAGDTYNEQFF. In nucleotides, the CDR3 is TGTGCCAGCAGTGAACTATTAGCGGGAGATACATACAATGAGCAGTTCTTC. This chain links TRBV25-1 with TRBJ2-1, with 9 bases that match TRBD2. The germline V gene encodes CDR1 MGHDK and CDR2 SYGVNS. The trim removed 2 bases at V and 4 bases at J, leaving 9 bases unmatched. This CDR3 is built from 17 residues.

The V call is TRBV11-2, the J call TRBJ1-5; unclear D gene. Trimming shortened V by 2 bases and J by 4 bases, and 6 bases separated the two germline ends. In germline, CDR1 is SGHAT, CDR2 FQNNGV. The CDR3 totals 13 residues. The CDR3, as DNA: TGTGCCAGCAGCTTAACTTCTAATCAGCCCCAGCATTTT. It is translated as CASSLTSNQPQHF.

V gene TRBV30 combines with J gene TRBJ2-5; 12 bases are a match to TRBD2. The CDR3 is 12 amino acids. Trimming took 6 bases from V and 5 from J; bases not matched to a gene: 1. The germline CDR1 and CDR2 sequences are GTSNPN and SVGIG (reference sequence). CDR3 amino acids: CACLAGGETQYF. CDR3 DNA sequence: TGTGCCTGCCTAGCGGGAGGGGAGACCCAGTACTTC. Together with reference TRBV30 and TRBJ2-5, the CDR3 gives the full variable domain: SQTIHQWPATLVQPVGSPLSLECTVEGTSNPNLYWYRQAAGRGLQLLFYSVGIGQISSEVPQNLSASRPQDRQFILSSKKLLLSDSGFYLCACLAGGETQYFGPGTRLLVL.

This clone was recorded a few times. The chain combines TRBV4-1 with TRBJ2-1; TRBD1 aligns across 7 bases. The J segment lost 6 bases and the V segment lost 3 bases, leaving 8 bases of the junction unmatched. Germline V gene sequence: CDR1 MGHRA, CDR2 YSYEKL. This CDR3 has 15 residues. CDR3 DNA: TGCGCCAGCAGCCACACCCGGGACAGACTCAATGAGCAGTTCTTC. Amino acids: CASSHTRDRLNEQFF.